The clone carrying this T cell receptor (beta chain) was found a few times. The data were obtained in a study of shared T cell receptors in the human thymus. Data came from immunoSEQ multiplex PCR; TCRdb stores just in-frame clones and leaves some out. The sample gives hundreds of thousands of clones, approximately 80% of which show up once; 0.013% is in the top ten. The V gene's germline CDR1 is SGHVS and CDR2 FQNEAQ. CDR3 size: 14 residues. Trimming cost V 3 bases and J 1 base; bases outside gene matches: 0. These same records also appear under a second study, on human thymus T cells. That work adds: Thymic material originated from resections removed in the course of corrective heart surgery.

What was sequenced was thymocytes. The origin of this receptor is a boy under two years old with a congenital heart defect. The V and J genes are TRBV7-8 and TRBJ2-1, with 7 bases matching TRBD1. CDR3 in amino acids: CASSLGQSYNEQFF. In DNA form, the CDR3 reads TGTGCCAGCAGCTTGGGACAGTCCTACAATGAGCAGTTCTTC.